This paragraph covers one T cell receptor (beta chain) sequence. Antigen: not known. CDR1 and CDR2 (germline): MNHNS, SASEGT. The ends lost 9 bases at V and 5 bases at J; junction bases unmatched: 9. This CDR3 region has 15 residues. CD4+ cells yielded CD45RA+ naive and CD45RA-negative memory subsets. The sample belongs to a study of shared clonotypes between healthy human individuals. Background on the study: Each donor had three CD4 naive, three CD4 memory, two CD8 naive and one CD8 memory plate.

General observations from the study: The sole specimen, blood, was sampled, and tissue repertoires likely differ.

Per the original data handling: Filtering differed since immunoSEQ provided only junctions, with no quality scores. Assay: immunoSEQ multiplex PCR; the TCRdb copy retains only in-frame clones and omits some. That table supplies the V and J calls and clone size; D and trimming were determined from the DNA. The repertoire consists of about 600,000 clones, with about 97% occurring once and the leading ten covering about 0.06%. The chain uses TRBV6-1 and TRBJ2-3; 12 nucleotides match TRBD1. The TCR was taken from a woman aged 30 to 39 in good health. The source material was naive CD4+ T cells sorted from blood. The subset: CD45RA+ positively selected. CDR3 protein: CASEKGQGAKDTQYF. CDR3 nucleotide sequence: TGTGCCAGTGAGAAGGGACAGGGGGCCAAAGATACGCAGTATTTT.